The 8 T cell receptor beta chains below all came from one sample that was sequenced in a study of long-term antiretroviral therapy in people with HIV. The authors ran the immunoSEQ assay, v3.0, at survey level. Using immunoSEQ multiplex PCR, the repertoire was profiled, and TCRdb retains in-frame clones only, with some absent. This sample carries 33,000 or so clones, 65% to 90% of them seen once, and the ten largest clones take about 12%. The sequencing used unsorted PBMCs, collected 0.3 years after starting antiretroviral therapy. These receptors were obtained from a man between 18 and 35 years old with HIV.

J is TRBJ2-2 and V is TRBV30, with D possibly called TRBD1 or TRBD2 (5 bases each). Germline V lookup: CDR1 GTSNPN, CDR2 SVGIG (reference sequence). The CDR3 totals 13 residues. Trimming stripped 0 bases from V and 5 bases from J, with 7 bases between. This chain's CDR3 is CAWSVGVTGELFF. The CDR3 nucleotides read TGTGCCTGGAGTGTGGGGGTGACCGGGGAGCTGTTTTTT.

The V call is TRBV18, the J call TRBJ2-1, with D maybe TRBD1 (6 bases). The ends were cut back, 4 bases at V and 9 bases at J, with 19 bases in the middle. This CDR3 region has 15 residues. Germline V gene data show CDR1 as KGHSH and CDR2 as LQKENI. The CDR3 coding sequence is TGTGCCAGCTCACAACAGTTACAGGGTGGAGGTGAGCAGTTCTTC. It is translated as CASSQQLQGGGEQFF.

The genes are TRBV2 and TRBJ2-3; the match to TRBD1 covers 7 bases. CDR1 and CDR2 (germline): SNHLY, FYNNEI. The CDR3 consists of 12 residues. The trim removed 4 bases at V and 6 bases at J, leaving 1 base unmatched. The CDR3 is CASSATGDTQYF. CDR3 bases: TGTGCCAGCAGTGCGACAGGGGATACGCAGTATTTT.

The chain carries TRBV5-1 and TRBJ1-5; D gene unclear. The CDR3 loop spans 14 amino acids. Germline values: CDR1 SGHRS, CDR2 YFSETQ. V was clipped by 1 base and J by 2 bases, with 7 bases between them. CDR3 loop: CASSLWGGNQPQHF. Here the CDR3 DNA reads TGCGCCAGCAGCTTGTGGGGAGGCAATCAGCCCCAGCATTTT. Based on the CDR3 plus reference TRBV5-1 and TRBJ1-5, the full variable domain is KAGVTQTPRYLIKTRGQQVTLSCSPISGHRSVSWYQQTPGQGLQFLFEYFSETQRNKGNFPGRFSGRQFSNSRSEMNVSTLELGDSALYLCASSLWGGNQPQHFGDGTRLSIL.

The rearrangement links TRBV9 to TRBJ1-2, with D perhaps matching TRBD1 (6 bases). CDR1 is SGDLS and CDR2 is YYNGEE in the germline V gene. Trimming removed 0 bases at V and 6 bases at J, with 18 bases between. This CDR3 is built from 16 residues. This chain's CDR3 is CASSVALGDTRNGYTF. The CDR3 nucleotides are TGTGCCAGCAGCGTAGCTCTGGGGGACACTAGAAATGGCTACACCTTC.

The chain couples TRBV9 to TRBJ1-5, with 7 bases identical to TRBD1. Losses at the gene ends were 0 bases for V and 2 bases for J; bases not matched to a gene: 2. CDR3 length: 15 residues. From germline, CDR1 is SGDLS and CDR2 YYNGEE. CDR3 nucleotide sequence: TGTGCCAGCAGCGTAGATGGACAGGGCAATCAGCCCCAGCATTTT. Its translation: CASSVDGQGNQPQHF.

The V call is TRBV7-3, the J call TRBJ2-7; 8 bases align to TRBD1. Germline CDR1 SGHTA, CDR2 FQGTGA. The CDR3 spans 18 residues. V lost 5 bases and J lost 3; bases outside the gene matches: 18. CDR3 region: CASSPPWCHRGEIYEQYF. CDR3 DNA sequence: TGTGCCAGCAGCCCACCGTGGTGTCACAGGGGGGAGATCTACGAGCAGTACTTC.

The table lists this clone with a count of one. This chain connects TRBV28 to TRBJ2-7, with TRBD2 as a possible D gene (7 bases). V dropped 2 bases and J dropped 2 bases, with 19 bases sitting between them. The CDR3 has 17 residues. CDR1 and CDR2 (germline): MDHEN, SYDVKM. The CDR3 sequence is CASSLIPGASGPYEQYF. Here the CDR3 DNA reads TGTGCCAGCAGTTTAATACCAGGGGCTAGCGGACCCTACGAGCAGTACTTC.